This T cell receptor beta chain was sequenced during a study of human T cells and chemical hapten exposure. Overall study context: Weekly scalp doses of diphenylcyclopropenone were given to patients during the approximately 25-week study.

Study-wide results and caveats: Significantly more large CDR3 similarity clusters arose among expanded TCRs than among controls.

The time point here: patch test 1, 2 weeks after DPC sensitization. Treatment reported: therapeutic diphenylcyclopropenone sensitization with weekly scalp DPC. The study extracted total RNA from unfractionated whole blood. This CDR3 is 16 amino acids long. The V and J ends lost 1 base and 5 bases respectively, with 17 bases between them. Germline V lookup: CDR1 SGHTA, CDR2 FQGNSA. How the authors handled the data: Samples had a median of about 96,000 TCRs, ranging roughly 20,000 to 690,600. From the RACE reads, TCRdb called clonotypes with MiXCR, one entry per CDR3 protein. The V and J calls come from TCRdb's annotation, not from the publication. The sample includes tens of thousands of distinct CDR3 sequences, around 9.8% of them seen just once. This clonotype has a handful of counts. Its antigen remains unidentified.

The genes are TRBV7-2 and TRBJ1-2; no clear D gene. The TCR was taken from a woman between 40 and 55 years old with alopecia areata. Some clones in this sample may be carry-over from other donors' samples. The input for sequencing was whole blood, taken in connection with sensitization to the hapten diphenylcyclopropenone (DPC). DNA for the CDR3: TGTGCCAGCAGCTTAGGGTGGCCGGCTCCTGGTTATGGCTACACCTTC. This sequence encodes CASSLGWPAPGYGYTF.